This is a list of T cell receptor beta chains from one sample in a study of tumor and adjacent non-tumor tissue in lung cancer. TCRdb re-called the multiplex PCR reads with MiXCR, one entry per CDR3 protein. The sample includes about 98,000 distinct CDR3 sequences, roughly 80% of them seen just once. The sequenced sample consisted of distant non-tumor lung tissue. The receptors shown here come from a man between 60 and 75 years old with small cell lung cancer. The CDR3 runs from the conserved cysteine through the conserved F or W. The order of the fields is V gene, D gene, clone size, J gene, CDR3 DNA, CDR3 protein. A D gene is named only where the DNA matches it firmly. Size values are once, few and many counts, or a class for expanded clones, and some rows have none.

V gene: TRBV6-1; D gene: NA; clone size: NA; J gene: TRBJ2-3; CDR3 DNA: TGTGCCAGGAGTGAACTAGCAGGAGGGGCCGGCACAGATACGCAGTATTTT; CDR3 protein: CARSELAGGAGTDTQYF
V gene: TRBV24-1; D gene: NA; clone size: NA; J gene: TRBJ2-1; CDR3 DNA: TGTGCCGCCAATGTGACGGGAGTAGGTGGGAATGAGCAGTTCTTC; CDR3 protein: CAANVTGVGGNEQFF
V gene: TRBV12-3/TRBV12-4; D gene: NA; clone size: NA; J gene: TRBJ1-2; CDR3 DNA: TGTGCCTGCAGGGAAAGATGGGGCCCAGTCCTCTATGGCTACACCTTC; CDR3 protein: CACRERWGPVLYGYTF
V gene: TRBV29-1; D gene: NA; clone size: once; J gene: TRBJ1-1; CDR3 DNA: TGCAACGTTAAAGGACCCGTGAACACTGAAGCTGTCTTT; CDR3 protein: CNVKGPVNTEAVF
V gene: TRBV29-1; D gene: TRBD2; clone size: NA; J gene: TRBJ2-3; CDR3 DNA: TGCAGCCTCGTCCCTAGCGGGGTAAATGCGCAGTATTTT; CDR3 protein: CSLVPSGVNAQYF
V gene: TRBV29-1; D gene: TRBD1; clone size: many; J gene: TRBJ1-1; CDR3 DNA: TGCAGCGCCCGGGGACAGGGGAACACTGAAGCTTTCTTT; CDR3 protein: CSARGQGNTEAFF
V gene: TRBV4-2; D gene: NA; clone size: medium-sized; J gene: TRBJ1-3; CDR3 DNA: TGTGCCAGCAGCGGAAACACCATATATTTT; CDR3 protein: CASSGNTIYF
V gene: TRBV6-5; D gene: NA; clone size: NA; J gene: TRBJ2-3; CDR3 DNA: TGTACCAGCAGGCTCGGTAGCACAGATATGCAGTATTTT; CDR3 protein: CTSRLGSTDMQYF
V gene: TRBV6-2/TRBV6-3; D gene: TRBD1; clone size: once; J gene: TRBJ2-1; CDR3 DNA: TGTGCCAGCAGTAGCCGGGACAGGGGCCCCTACAATGAGCAGTTCTTC; CDR3 protein: CASSSRDRGPYNEQFF
V gene: TRBV5-4; D gene: TRBD2; clone size: NA; J gene: TRBJ2-1; CDR3 DNA: TGTGCCATCAGCTTAGAAGGGACTAGGTCCATTGAGCAGTTCTTC; CDR3 protein: CAISLEGTRSIEQFF
V gene: TRBV5-4; D gene: TRBD1; clone size: few; J gene: TRBJ1-1; CDR3 DNA: TGTGCCAGCAGCGCCGGTCGACAGGGACGAGGCGACACTGAAGCTTTCTTT; CDR3 protein: CASSAGRQGRGDTEAFF
V gene: TRBV29-1; D gene: NA; clone size: NA; J gene: TRBJ2-1; CDR3 DNA: TGCAGCCTTGCGGGGACAGCGGATAATGAGCAGCTCTTC; CDR3 protein: CSLAGTADNEQLF
V gene: TRBV4-1; D gene: NA; clone size: NA; J gene: TRBJ1-1; CDR3 DNA: TGCGCCAGCAGCCAATCAGGGTCTAGACAGATAAATGGAGCTTTCTTT; CDR3 protein: CASSQSGSRQINGAFF
V gene: TRBV29-1; D gene: TRBD1; clone size: NA; J gene: TRBJ2-5; CDR3 DNA: TGCAGCGTTGGGGGGACAGTCCAAGAGACCCTGTACTTC; CDR3 protein: CSVGGTVQETLYF
V gene: TRBV5-4; D gene: TRBD2; clone size: few; J gene: TRBJ2-5; CDR3 DNA: TGTGCCAACAGCTTAATACTAGCGGGGCAAGAGACCCAGTATTTC; CDR3 protein: CANSLILAGQETQYF
V gene: TRBV7-8; D gene: NA; clone size: few; J gene: TRBJ2-1; CDR3 DNA: TGTGCCAGCAGCTCATCCACTCAACTAGACCCAACGAGATACAATGAGGAGTTCTTC; CDR3 protein: CASSSSTQLDPTRYNEEFF
V gene: TRBV6-2/TRBV6-3; D gene: TRBD1; clone size: NA; J gene: TRBJ1-2; CDR3 DNA: TGTGCCAGGAGTTTTTCGAGACAGGGGGCGCTGGGCGGCTACACCTTC; CDR3 protein: CARSFSRQGALGGYTF
V gene: TRBV6-1; D gene: TRBD1; clone size: NA; J gene: TRBJ1-6; CDR3 DNA: TGTACCAGCTGGGACAGACACTCCTATAATTCACCCCTCCACTTT; CDR3 protein: CTSWDRHSYNSPLHF
V gene: TRBV11-2; D gene: NA; clone size: NA; J gene: TRBJ2-1; CDR3 DNA: TGTGCCAGCAGGATACTGGGGCGGGGTCACGGTGAGCAGTTCTTC; CDR3 protein: CASRILGRGHGEQFF
V gene: TRBV6-6; D gene: NA; clone size: NA; J gene: TRBJ2-7; CDR3 DNA: TGTGCCAGCAGTTCACTCGATTTAGTGGGGGATACCTACGAGCAGTACTTC; CDR3 protein: CASSSLDLVGDTYEQYF
V gene: TRBV28; D gene: NA; clone size: NA; J gene: TRBJ1-6; CDR3 DNA: TGTGCCAGCCGGAACTCCTATAATTCACCCCTCCACTTT; CDR3 protein: CASRNSYNSPLHF
V gene: TRBV29-1; D gene: NA; clone size: NA; J gene: TRBJ2-5; CDR3 DNA: TGCAGCGTTGATAAGATGGGCCGCCAAGATACCCAGTACTTC; CDR3 protein: CSVDKMGRQDTQYF
V gene: TRBV6-1; D gene: NA; clone size: medium-sized; J gene: TRBJ2-6; CDR3 DNA: TGTGCCAGCAGTGAGGATACGGGTTCTGGGGCCAACGTCCTGACTTTC; CDR3 protein: CASSEDTGSGANVLTF
V gene: TRBV5-6; D gene: TRBD1; clone size: NA; J gene: TRBJ1-1; CDR3 DNA: TGTGCCAGCAGCCTGGCCTCCGGGACAGCGAACAGTGAAGTTTTCTTT; CDR3 protein: CASSLASGTANSEVFF
V gene: TRBV11-2; D gene: NA; clone size: NA; J gene: TRBJ2-1; CDR3 DNA: TGTGCCAGCAGCTTAGATTCGGGCAACAATGAGCAGTTCTTC; CDR3 protein: CASSLDSGNNEQFF
V gene: TRBV5-4; D gene: NA; clone size: many; J gene: TRBJ2-5; CDR3 DNA: TGTGCCAGCAGCCCCGTTGGGAACGTCGAGACCCAGTACTTC; CDR3 protein: CASSPVGNVETQYF
V gene: TRBV6-1; D gene: TRBD2; clone size: NA; J gene: TRBJ2-2; CDR3 DNA: TGTGACACCACAATCCCGGGACTAGCGGTCCCCGGGGAGCTGTTTTTT; CDR3 protein: CDTTIPGLAVPGELFF
V gene: TRBV9; D gene: TRBD2; clone size: few; J gene: TRBJ2-2; CDR3 DNA: TGTGCCAGCAGCGTAGAGCTAGCGGGAGCGTCCACCGGGGAGCTGTTTTTT; CDR3 protein: CASSVELAGASTGELFF
V gene: TRBV10-3; D gene: NA; clone size: NA; J gene: TRBJ1-1; CDR3 DNA: TGTGCCAACAGTACACAAGACAGGAACACTGAAGCTTTCTTT; CDR3 protein: CANSTQDRNTEAFF
V gene: TRBV12-3/TRBV12-4; D gene: NA; clone size: NA; J gene: TRBJ2-1; CDR3 DNA: TGTGCCAGCAGTTCCGGGAACTACAACGATGAGCAGTTCTTC; CDR3 protein: CASSSGNYNDEQFF
V gene: TRBV6-2/TRBV6-3; D gene: TRBD2; clone size: many; J gene: TRBJ2-3; CDR3 DNA: TGTGCCAGCAGTTACTCGAACCGCGGGAGGGCCGAGGATACGCAGTATTTT; CDR3 protein: CASSYSNRGRAEDTQYF
V gene: TRBV29-1; D gene: TRBD1; clone size: NA; J gene: TRBJ1-1; CDR3 DNA: TGCAACACCGGGACAGCGTTTGAAGCTTTCTTT; CDR3 protein: CNTGTAFEAFF
V gene: TRBV5-5; D gene: TRBD1; clone size: NA; J gene: TRBJ2-5; CDR3 DNA: TGTGCCAGCAGCCTCGGACAGGGACCTTCCCGAGAGTCCCAGTACTTC; CDR3 protein: CASSLGQGPSRESQYF
V gene: TRBV6-5; D gene: NA; clone size: NA; J gene: TRBJ2-5; CDR3 DNA: TGTGCCAGCACCGACGGATGTAGGGAGACCCAGTACTTC; CDR3 protein: CASTDGCRETQYF
V gene: TRBV5-4; D gene: NA; clone size: many; J gene: TRBJ2-6; CDR3 DNA: TGTGCCAGCAGCTTGTTTGGAGCACCTGGGGCCAACGTCCTGACTTTC; CDR3 protein: CASSLFGAPGANVLTF
V gene: TRBV30; D gene: TRBD2; clone size: NA; J gene: TRBJ2-5; CDR3 DNA: TGTGCCTGGAGTGTACTAGCCAGTACCAAACGGGAGGCGTTGGAGGCCCGGTACTTC; CDR3 protein: CAWSVLASTKREALEARYF
V gene: TRBV4-2; D gene: NA; clone size: once; J gene: TRBJ2-7; CDR3 DNA: TGTGCCAGCAGCCAAGATACCTGTGGGAACGAGCACTACTTC; CDR3 protein: CASSQDTCGNEHYF
V gene: TRBV29-1; D gene: TRBD2; clone size: NA; J gene: TRBJ2-1; CDR3 DNA: TGCAACGTTGCTGGGCGGGAGGGAAGGGCAAATGAGCAGTTCTTC; CDR3 protein: CNVAGREGRANEQFF
V gene: TRBV4-2; D gene: NA; clone size: NA; J gene: TRBJ1-5; CDR3 DNA: TGTGCCAGCAGGCAAGAGCACGGGAATCAGCCCCAACATTTT; CDR3 protein: CASRQEHGNQPQHF
V gene: TRBV4-1; D gene: NA; clone size: few; J gene: TRBJ2-7; CDR3 DNA: TGCGCCAGTAGTCTGGCGGAGAGATCCTACGAGCAGTACTTC; CDR3 protein: CASSLAERSYEQYF
V gene: TRBV6-2/TRBV6-3; D gene: TRBD2; clone size: NA; J gene: TRBJ2-2; CDR3 DNA: TGTGCCAGCAAAGGGACTAGCGGGAACACAGGGGAGCTGCTTTTT; CDR3 protein: CASKGTSGNTGELLF
V gene: TRBV6-1; D gene: NA; clone size: once; J gene: TRBJ1-1; CDR3 DNA: TGTGCCAGCAGTGGCGGGACCACCAGGGCAGTAAGCACTGAAGCTTTCTTT; CDR3 protein: CASSGGTTRAVSTEAFF
V gene: TRBV6-6; D gene: NA; clone size: NA; J gene: TRBJ2-1; CDR3 DNA: TGTGCCAGCAGTTACCCCGAGGATGGTGAGGAGTTCTTC; CDR3 protein: CASSYPEDGEEFF
V gene: TRBV6-1; D gene: NA; clone size: NA; J gene: TRBJ2-2; CDR3 DNA: TGTGCCAGCAGACTAACGGGTGACTCCGGGGAGCTGTTTTTT; CDR3 protein: CASRLTGDSGELFF
V gene: TRBV11-2; D gene: NA; clone size: NA; J gene: TRBJ2-7; CDR3 DNA: TGTTCCAGCAGCCCAAATTATAGCGGACGGCGCTACGAGCAGTACTTC; CDR3 protein: CSSSPNYSGRRYEQYF
V gene: TRBV2; D gene: NA; clone size: NA; J gene: TRBJ1-1; CDR3 DNA: TGTGCCAGCAGTTTAACGACTGATGCCATCTTT; CDR3 protein: CASSLTTDAIF
V gene: TRBV11-3; D gene: NA; clone size: NA; J gene: TRBJ2-2; CDR3 DNA: TGTGCTAGCAGCTTAGACTACAGGGTGGGCACCGCGGAACTGTTTTTT; CDR3 protein: CASSLDYRVGTAELFF
V gene: TRBV6-5; D gene: NA; clone size: NA; J gene: TRBJ1-2; CDR3 DNA: TGTGCCAGCAGTTACGTAACCGGGATAGGGTCCTATGGCTACGCCTTC; CDR3 protein: CASSYVTGIGSYGYAF
V gene: TRBV30; D gene: NA; clone size: NA; J gene: TRBJ1-1; CDR3 DNA: TGTGCCTGGAGTGTAGATTTAGGGTCGCGGTTGAACACTGAAGCTTTCTTT; CDR3 protein: CAWSVDLGSRLNTEAFF
V gene: TRBV28; D gene: NA; clone size: NA; J gene: TRBJ2-3; CDR3 DNA: TGTGCCAGCGGTTACGGGGCGCGTTTTACAGATACGCAGTATTTT; CDR3 protein: CASGYGARFTDTQYF
V gene: TRBV7-8; D gene: NA; clone size: once; J gene: TRBJ2-6; CDR3 DNA: TGTGCCAGCAGCTTAGATGGGGTTGGTGGCCCGAACTATAGGGCCAACGTCCTGACTTTC; CDR3 protein: CASSLDGVGGPNYRANVLTF
V gene: TRBV6-1; D gene: NA; clone size: many; J gene: TRBJ1-2; CDR3 DNA: TGTGCCAGCAGTGAGCCAGAGACCTATGGCTACACCTTC; CDR3 protein: CASSEPETYGYTF
V gene: TRBV4-1; D gene: TRBD2; clone size: many; J gene: TRBJ2-2; CDR3 DNA: TGCGCCAGCAGCCGAGTCCCGGGACTAGCGGGAGGGAACACCGGGGAGCTGTTTTTT; CDR3 protein: CASSRVPGLAGGNTGELFF
V gene: TRBV28; D gene: TRBD2; clone size: NA; J gene: TRBJ2-5; CDR3 DNA: TGTGCCAGTAGTCCGCTAGAGGGAGCGGGAGAGACACAGTACTTC; CDR3 protein: CASSPLEGAGETQYF
V gene: TRBV5-4; D gene: NA; clone size: NA; J gene: TRBJ1-1; CDR3 DNA: TGTGCCAACAGCCGGGACAATGGGGACACTGAAGCTATCTTT; CDR3 protein: CANSRDNGDTEAIF
V gene: TRBV6-1; D gene: TRBD1; clone size: NA; J gene: TRBJ2-1; CDR3 DNA: TGTGCCACCAGAATGGGTCGGACAGGGGTTACCCATGAGCAGTTCTTC; CDR3 protein: CATRMGRTGVTHEQFF
V gene: TRBV5-5; D gene: NA; clone size: NA; J gene: TRBJ2-1; CDR3 DNA: TGTGCCAGCAGCGGTCTCGGAAGAAGCTCCTACGATGAGCAGTTCTTC; CDR3 protein: CASSGLGRSSYDEQFF
V gene: TRBV10-3; D gene: TRBD2; clone size: NA; J gene: TRBJ2-3; CDR3 DNA: TGTACTATCACTAGGACTAGCAGTACAGATACGCACTATTTT; CDR3 protein: CTITRTSSTDTHYF
V gene: TRBV6-6; D gene: NA; clone size: once; J gene: TRBJ2-3; CDR3 DNA: TGTGCCAGTAGTCACCAAAGGGGACACTTAACAGATACGCAGTATTTT; CDR3 protein: CASSHQRGHLTDTQYF